These 12 T cell receptor beta chains came from one sample sequenced in a study of cytomegalovirus exposure and HLA in healthy donors. It was with 60 Vbeta and 13 Jbeta primers that the PCR ran. The data were produced by immunoSEQ multiplex PCR, yet TCRdb's version contains in-frame clones alone and is incomplete. There are about 150,000 clones in the sample; about 80% occur only once, and 4.8% lies in the top ten. The sequenced sample consisted of PBMCs. Source of these receptors: a man aged 18 to 29 in good health and CMV-seronegative.

The chain carries TRBV28 and TRBJ1-5; D gene unclear. V was shortened by 7 bases and J by 3 bases, with 16 bases between the two germline ends. The CDR3 spans 15 residues. From germline, CDR1 is MDHEN and CDR2 SYDVKM. The CDR3 loop reads CASNAERNLNQPQHF. In DNA form, the CDR3 reads TGTGCCAGCAACGCCGAGAGAAACCTCAATCAGCCCCAGCATTTT.

This chain links TRBV28 with TRBJ1-5; D is ambiguous. CDR1 is MDHEN and CDR2 is SYDVKM in the germline V gene. V lost 5 bases and J lost 4, with 6 bases in between. The CDR3 is 12 residues long. CDR3 sequence reads: CASSVTNQPQHF. CDR3 bases: TGTGCCAGCAGTGTTACAAATCAGCCCCAGCATTTT.

This clone appeared a few times. The chain couples TRBV19 to TRBJ2-3, with D unresolved. In germline, CDR1 is LNHDA, CDR2 SQIVND (reference sequence). The V end lost 6 bases, the J end lost 0 bases, and 10 bases lay between the germline ends. CDR3 length: 14 residues. The CDR3, as DNA: TGTGCCAGTAGGCCGGTCGCTAGCACAGATACGCAGTATTTT. Protein product: CASRPVASTDTQYF.

The CDR3 DNA sequence: TGTGCCAGCAGCTTAGAGGGGGCTAGCGTGTTCAATGAGCAGTTCTTC. Protein sequence: CASSLEGASVFNEQFF. The chain links TRBV7-6 to TRBJ2-1, with D possibly matching TRBD1 (7 bases). The germline V gene has CDR1 SGHVS and CDR2 FNYEAQ. The length of the CDR3 is 16 residues. Between the trimmed V and J ends, which lost 1 base and 6 bases, there was a span of 16 bases. The whole variable domain, remainder taken from reference TRBV7-6 and TRBJ2-1, is GAGVSQSPRYKVTKRGQDVALRCDPISGHVSLYWYRQALGQGPEFLTYFNYEAQQDKSGLPNDRFSAERPEGSISTLTIQRTEQRDSAMYRCASSLEGASVFNEQFFGPGTRLTVL.

The J gene is TRBJ1-3, the V gene TRBV4-1; the match to TRBD1 covers 9 bases. The CDR3 length is 15 residues. The V and J ends lost 3 bases and 4 bases, in that order; junction bases with no gene match: 4. Germline CDR1 MGHRA, CDR2 YSYEKL. CDR3 sequence: CASSHTGGKGNTIYF. CDR3 coding DNA: TGCGCCAGCAGCCATACAGGGGGCAAAGGAAACACCATATATTTT.

The chain recombines TRBV16 with TRBJ2-2, with a possible D match to TRBD1 (6 bases). This CDR3 has 19 residues. Trimming removed 5 bases at V and 2 bases at J, with 24 bases between. Germline-derived CDR1 and CDR2 are KGHSY and FQNENV. CDR3 DNA sequence: TGTGCCAGCAGCGAAAGGGCCAGGGGCTACAGGCTTAACACCGGGGAGCTGTTTTTT. This codes for CASSERARGYRLNTGELFF. Filled out from reference TRBV16 and TRBJ2-2, the complete variable domain reads GEEVAQTPKHLVRGEGQKAKLYCAPIKGHSYVFWYQQVLKNEFKFLISFQNENVFDETGMPKERFSAKCLPNSPCSLEIQATKLEDSAVYFCASSERARGYRLNTGELFFGEGSRLTVL.

This clone was seen only a few times. The V gene is TRBV10-3, the J gene TRBJ2-4, with TRBD2 matching 11 bases. CDR3 length: 19 amino acids. Trimming removed 3 bases from V and 3 bases from J; junction bases left unmatched: 13. Germline loops: CDR1 ENHRY, CDR2 SYGVKD. The CDR3 DNA follows: TGTGCCATCAGTGAAGGCCTAGCGGGGGGCGGGTATGGCAAAAACATTCAGTACTTC. Amino acids: CAISEGLAGGGYGKNIQYF.

This sequence joins TRBV5-5 and TRBJ2-7; 10 positions match TRBD2. J lost 0 bases, V lost 0 bases, and 0 bases had no gene match. The CDR3 is 15 amino acids. The germline gives CDR1 SGHKS, CDR2 YYEKEE (reference sequence). Here the CDR3 DNA reads TGTGCCAGCAGCTTGGAGCGGGAGGGCTCCTACGAGCAGTACTTC. Translation: CASSLEREGSYEQYF.

The table lists this clone with a count of one. The V call is TRBV6-1, the J call TRBJ1-5, with TRBD1 matching over 10 bases. The length of the CDR3 is 15 residues. Per germline, CDR1 MNHNS and CDR2 SASEGT. Losses at the gene ends were 5 bases for V and 4 bases for J; bases not matched to a gene: 5. CDR3 in amino acids: CASSTDRGRNQPQHF. The CDR3 DNA reads TGTGCCAGCAGTACCGACAGGGGGCGAAATCAGCCCCAGCATTTT.

The rearrangement links TRBV7-2 to TRBJ1-1; possible D gene TRBD1, 6 bases. Germline CDR1 SGHTA, CDR2 FQGNSA. V lost 0 bases and J 4 bases, leaving 6 bases between the germline ends. This CDR3 is 13 amino acids long. Here the CDR3 DNA reads TGTGCCAGCAGCTTAGCGGGGGCCACTGAAGCTTTCTTT. Translated: CASSLAGATEAFF.

The V and J genes are TRBV6-1 and TRBJ2-5; no reliable D call. The CDR3 loop spans 14 amino acids. Germline V CDR1 and CDR2: MNHNS, SASEGT. V was shortened by 4 bases and J by 4 bases, with 13 bases between the two germline ends. The CDR3 DNA follows: TGTGCCAGCAGTGCGACTGGTAGTGGAGAGACCCAGTACTTC. Protein sequence: CASSATGSGETQYF.

The chain recombines TRBV10-3 with TRBJ2-7, with TRBD2 matching over 10 bases. The CDR3 has 15 residues. The V segment lost 7 bases and the J segment 5 bases; nucleotides outside the gene matches: 11. From germline, CDR1 is ENHRY and CDR2 SYGVKD. The CDR3 loop is CAINQGAGGRNEQYF. CDR3 coding DNA: TGTGCCATCAACCAAGGAGCGGGAGGGAGAAACGAGCAGTACTTC.